Shown below are 7 T cell receptor beta chains from a single sample sequenced in a study of blood T cell repertoires in COVID-19. Clones were sequenced by immunoSEQ multiplex PCR, and TCRdb holds only the in-frame ones, with some missing. Of 150,000 to 250,000 clones listed, around 80% are singletons. The material sequenced was peripheral blood. These receptors were taken from a human donor with acute or convalescent COVID-19. The donor label of this sample is uncertain.

V is TRBV9 and J is TRBJ2-5, with TRBD2 matching 13 bases. CDR1 and CDR2 (germline): SGDLS, YYNGEE. J lost 3 bases, V lost 3 bases, and 14 bases had no gene match. CDR3 length: 19 amino acids. Written as DNA, the CDR3 is TGTGCCAGCAGCGCCCGGACTAGCGGGAGAAGTGGGATAAAAGAGACCCAGTACTTC. Its protein is CASSARTSGRSGIKETQYF.

This clone is a singleton in its sample. The V and J genes are TRBV5-1 and TRBJ2-1; 10 positions agree with TRBD2. J gave up 4 bases and V 4 bases, and 2 bases lay outside the gene matches. From germline, CDR1 is SGHRS and CDR2 YFSETQ. This CDR3 is built from 14 residues. CDR3 DNA sequence: TGCGCCAGCAGCCCGGGACTAGCGTACAATGAGCAGTTCTTC. It specifies CASSPGLAYNEQFF. Supplemented by reference TRBV5-1 and TRBJ2-1, the full variable domain reads KAGVTQTPRYLIKTRGQQVTLSCSPISGHRSVSWYQQTPGQGLQFLFEYFSETQRNKGNFPGRFSGRQFSNSRSEMNVSTLELGDSALYLCASSPGLAYNEQFFGPGTRLTVL.

The DNA of the CDR3 is TGTGCCAGCAGCTTTGGCGGGAGCCATCAAGAGACCCAGTACTTC. Its translation: CASSFGGSHQETQYF. V and J are TRBV5-6 and TRBJ2-5; 7 nucleotides agree with TRBD2. V was clipped by 2 bases and J by 2 bases; unmatched bases: 6. Germline V gene data show CDR1 as SGHDT and CDR2 as YYEEEE. This CDR3 region has 15 residues.

This clone was seen once. The chain is built from TRBV5-1 and TRBJ1-3, with 9 bases matching TRBD1. V lost 3 bases to trimming and J lost 0 bases; unmatched junction nucleotides: 4. CDR1 is SGHRS and CDR2 is YFSETQ in the germline V gene. The CDR3 runs to 16 residues. This CDR3 reads CASSSGTGSSGNTIYF. The CDR3 DNA is TGCGCCAGCAGCTCCGGGACAGGGAGCTCTGGAAACACCATATATTTT.

This rearrangement joins TRBV5-1 to TRBJ2-3, with a weak D call TRBD2 (5 bases). The CDR3 is 15 amino acids. From germline, CDR1 is SGHRS and CDR2 YFSETQ. The V and J ends lost 0 bases and 4 bases respectively, with 12 bases between them. The CDR3 loop reads CASSLAGLGADTQYF. CDR3 sequence (DNA): TGCGCCAGCAGCTTGGCGGGGTTGGGAGCAGATACGCAGTATTTT.

The chain combines TRBV9 with TRBJ2-1; 7 nucleotides align to TRBD2. The CDR3 contains 15 residues. Germline trimming cut 0 bases from V and 4 bases from J; bases unmatched to any gene: 4. Per the germline V gene, CDR1 is SGDLS and CDR2 is YYNGEE. The CDR3 DNA reads TGTGCCAGCAGCGTAGCGGGAGGCGGATACAATGAGCAGTTCTTC. This translates into CASSVAGGGYNEQFF.

V usage is TRBV6-5 and J usage is TRBJ1-2; D not resolved. This CDR3 region has 16 residues. The germline CDR1 and CDR2 sequences are MNHEY and SVGAGI. V was clipped by 0 bases and J by 1 base, with 12 bases between them. The CDR3 nucleotides are TGTGCCAGCAGTTACTCGAGCCGGGAGCTTAACTATGGCTACACCTTC. Translating it yields CASSYSSRELNYGYTF.